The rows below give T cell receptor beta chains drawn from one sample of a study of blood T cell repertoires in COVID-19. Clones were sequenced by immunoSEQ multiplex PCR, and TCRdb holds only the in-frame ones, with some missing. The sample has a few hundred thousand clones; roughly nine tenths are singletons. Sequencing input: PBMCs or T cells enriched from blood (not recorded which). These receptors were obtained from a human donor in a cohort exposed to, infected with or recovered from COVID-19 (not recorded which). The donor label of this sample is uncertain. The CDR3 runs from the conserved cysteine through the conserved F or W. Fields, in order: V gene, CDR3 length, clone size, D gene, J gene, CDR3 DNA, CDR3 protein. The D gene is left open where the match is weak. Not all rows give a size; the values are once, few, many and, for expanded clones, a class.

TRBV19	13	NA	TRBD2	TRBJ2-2	TGTGCCAGTAGTGGCGGGGGGACCGGGGAGCTGTTTTTT	CASSGGGTGELFF
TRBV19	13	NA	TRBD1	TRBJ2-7	TGTGCCAGTAGCGGACAGGGAGTAGCCGAGCAGTACTTC	CASSGQGVAEQYF
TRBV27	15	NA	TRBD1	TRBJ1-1	TGTGCCAGCAGTCAATCAGGGGGGATTCACACTGAAGCTTTCTTT	CASSQSGGIHTEAFF
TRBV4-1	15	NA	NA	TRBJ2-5	TGCGCCAGCAGCCAAGAGGCCAACCTCCAAGAGACCCAGTACTTC	CASSQEANLQETQYF
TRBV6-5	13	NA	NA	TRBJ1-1	TGTGCCAGCAGGGGCGGGACTACCACTGAAGCTTTCTTT	CASRGGTTTEAFF
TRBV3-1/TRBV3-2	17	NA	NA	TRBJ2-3	TGTGCCAGCAGCCAGATCCGGGACCGGGAGAAGGTAGATACGCAGTATTTT	CASSQIRDREKVDTQYF
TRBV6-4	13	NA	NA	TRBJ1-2	TGTGCCAGCAGTGACAGAAGGGGTAGCGGCTACACCTTC	CASSDRRGSGYTF
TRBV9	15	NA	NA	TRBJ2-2	TGTGCCAGCAGCGTATTAACAGAGAACACCGGGGAGCTGTTTTTT	CASSVLTENTGELFF
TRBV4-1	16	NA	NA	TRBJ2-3	TGCGCCAGCAGCCGCTTCCGGGTAACTAGCACAGATACGCAGTATTTT	CASSRFRVTSTDTQYF
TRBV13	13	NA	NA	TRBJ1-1	TGTGCCAGCAGCTTAGGACGGGCCAGGGGAGCTTTCTTT	CASSLGRARGAFF
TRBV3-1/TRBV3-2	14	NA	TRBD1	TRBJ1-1	TGTGCCAGCAGCCAAGGGGACAGGCGCGCTGAAGCTTTCTTT	CASSQGDRRAEAFF
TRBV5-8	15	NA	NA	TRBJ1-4	TGTGCCAGCAGCTTGTTTCAGGCAACTAATGAAAAACTGTTTTTT	CASSLFQATNEKLFF
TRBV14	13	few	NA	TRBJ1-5	TGTGCCAGCAGCCAATTCCAGGATCAGCCCCAGCATTTT	CASSQFQDQPQHF
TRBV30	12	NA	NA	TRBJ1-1	TGTGCCTGGAGTGGGAGTTACACTGAAGCTTTCTTT	CAWSGSYTEAFF
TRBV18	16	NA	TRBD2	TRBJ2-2	TGTGCCAGCTCACCGCTCGGGGGGTCGAACACCGGGGAGCTGTTTTTT	CASSPLGGSNTGELFF
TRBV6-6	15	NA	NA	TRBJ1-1	TGTGCCAGCAGCTGGAGAAGCGGGGGGGCCACTGAAGCTTTCTTT	CASSWRSGGATEAFF
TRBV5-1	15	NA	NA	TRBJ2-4	TGCGCCAGCAGCCCCGTTGCGGCCCAAACAAACATTCAGTACTTC	CASSPVAAQTNIQYF
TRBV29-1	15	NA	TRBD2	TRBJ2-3	TGCAGCGTTGGTAGCGGGGGGGCCCTGGCAGATACGCAGTATTTT	CSVGSGGALADTQYF
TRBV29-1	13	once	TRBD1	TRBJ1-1	TGCAGCGCCAGGACAGGGACGAACACTGAAGCTTTCTTT	CSARTGTNTEAFF
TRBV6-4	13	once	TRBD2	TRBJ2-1	TGTGCCAGCAGTGATCGACTAGCAGGGAGGCAGTTCTTC	CASSDRLAGRQFF
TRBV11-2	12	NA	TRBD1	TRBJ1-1	TGTGCCAGCGGACAGGGTGGGCCCGAAGCTTTCTTT	CASGQGGPEAFF
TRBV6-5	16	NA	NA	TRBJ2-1	TGTGCCAGCAGTTACCAAGGGGCTGGAGTACACAATGAGCAGTTCTTC	CASSYQGAGVHNEQFF
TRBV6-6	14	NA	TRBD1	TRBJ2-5	TGTGCCAGCATCGCCGGGACAGCCGAAGAGACCCAGTACTTC	CASIAGTAEETQYF
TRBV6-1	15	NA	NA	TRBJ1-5	TGTGCCAGCAGTGACCGGGGTAATCGCAATCAGCCCCAGCATTTT	CASSDRGNRNQPQHF
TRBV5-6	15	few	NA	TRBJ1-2	TGTGCCAGCAGCTGGGTCCTCACAGGGAGGGATGGCTACACCTTC	CASSWVLTGRDGYTF
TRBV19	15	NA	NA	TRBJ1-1	TGTGCCAGTTCGCGGGACGCCGAAAGGAACACTGAAGCTTTCTTT	CASSRDAERNTEAFF
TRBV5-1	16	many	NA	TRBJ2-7	TGCGCCAGCAGCTTGTCTGCTAGCGCCTTATCCTACGAGCAGTACTTC	CASSLSASALSYEQYF
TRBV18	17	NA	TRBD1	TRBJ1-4	TGTGCCAGCTCACGCGGACAGGGGGCATGGACTAATGAAAAACTGTTTTTT	CASSRGQGAWTNEKLFF
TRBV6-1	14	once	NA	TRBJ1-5	TGTGCCAGCAGTGAGTTTTTCGGGGGGTCGCCCCAGCATTTT	CASSEFFGGSPQHF
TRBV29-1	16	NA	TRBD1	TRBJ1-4	TGCAGCGTTGAGGATCAGGGGGATGCAACTAATGAAAAACTGTTTTTT	CSVEDQGDATNEKLFF
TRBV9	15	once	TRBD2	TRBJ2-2	TGTGCCAGCAGACGCGGGGGGCCTTACACCGGGGAGCTGTTTTTT	CASRRGGPYTGELFF
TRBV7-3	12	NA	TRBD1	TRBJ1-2	TGTGCCAGCAGCGAAACAGGGGATGGCTACACCTTC	CASSETGDGYTF
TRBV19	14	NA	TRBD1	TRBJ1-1	TGTGCCAGTAGTATAACAGGGGGGAACACTGAAGCTTTCTTT	CASSITGGNTEAFF
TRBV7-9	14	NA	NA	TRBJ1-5	TGTGCCAGCAGCCCCTCAGGGGGCAATCAGCCCCAGCATTTT	CASSPSGGNQPQHF
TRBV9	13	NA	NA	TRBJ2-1	TGTGCCAGCAGCCGCCTCACTTACAATGAGCAGTTCTTC	CASSRLTYNEQFF
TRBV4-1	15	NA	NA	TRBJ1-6	TGCGCCAGCAGCCAGGCAGGCTCCTATAATTCACCCCTCCACTTT	CASSQAGSYNSPLHF
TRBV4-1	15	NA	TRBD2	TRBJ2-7	TGCGCCAGCAGCCAAGAGGGACTAGCGGGGAACGAGCAGTACTTC	CASSQEGLAGNEQYF
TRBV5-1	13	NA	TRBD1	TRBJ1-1	TGCGCCAGCACCTTTTCAGGGGGGACTGAAGCTTTCTTT	CASTFSGGTEAFF
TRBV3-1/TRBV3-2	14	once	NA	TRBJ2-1	TGTGCCAGCGCACCGCGGGGGCACGGGAATGAGCAGTTCTTC	CASAPRGHGNEQFF
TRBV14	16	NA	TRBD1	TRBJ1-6	TGTGCCAGCAGCCAGGTAGCCGGGACAGGGGATTCACCCCTCCACTTT	CASSQVAGTGDSPLHF
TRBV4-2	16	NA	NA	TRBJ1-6	TGTGCCAGCAGCCAAGGGGAGCCCGCCCTCAATTCACCCCTCCACTTT	CASSQGEPALNSPLHF
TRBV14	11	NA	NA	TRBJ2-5	TGTGCCAGCAGCCAACTTGAGACCCAGTACTTC	CASSQLETQYF
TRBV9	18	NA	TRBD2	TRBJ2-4	TGTGCCAGCAGCGACCACGGCTTAGCGGGCGAAGCCAAAAACATTCAGTACTTC	CASSDHGLAGEAKNIQYF
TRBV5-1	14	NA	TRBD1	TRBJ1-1	TGCGCCAGCAGCATCGGGACAGGGATCACTGAAGCTTTCTTT	CASSIGTGITEAFF
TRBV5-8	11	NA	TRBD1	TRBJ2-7	TGTGCCAGCAGCTTAAGGGGGCAGCAGTACTTC	CASSLRGQQYF
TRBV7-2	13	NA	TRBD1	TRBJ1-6	TGTGCCAGCAGCTCGGACAGGGGGGCACCCCTCCACTTT	CASSSDRGAPLHF
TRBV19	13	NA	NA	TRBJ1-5	TGTGCCAGTACGGACACCTACAATCAGCCCCAGCATTTT	CASTDTYNQPQHF
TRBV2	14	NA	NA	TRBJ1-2	TGTGCCAGCAGTGACATCCAGGGGAACTATGGCTACACCTTC	CASSDIQGNYGYTF
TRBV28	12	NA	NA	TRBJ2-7	TGTGCCAGCAGTTTAAGCCGCTACGAGCAGTACTTC	CASSLSRYEQYF
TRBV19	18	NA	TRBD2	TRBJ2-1	TGTGCCAGTAGTGTAACCCCCTCTGCTAGCGGGGGGTACAATGAGCAGTTCTTC	CASSVTPSASGGYNEQFF
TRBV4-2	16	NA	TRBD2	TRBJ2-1	TGTGCCAGCAGCCAGTATAGCGGGGCCTCCTACAATGAGCAGTTCTTC	CASSQYSGASYNEQFF
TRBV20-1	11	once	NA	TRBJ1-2	TGCAGTGCTCGCGACAGAAAAGACTACACCTTC	CSARDRKDYTF
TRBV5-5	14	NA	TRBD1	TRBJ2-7	TGTGCCAGCAGCTTATGGGACAGTTCCTACGAGCAGTACTTC	CASSLWDSSYEQYF
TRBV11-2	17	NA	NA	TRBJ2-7	TGTGCCAGCAGCTTAGGGTACGGACACCCTTCGGCAGGCGAGCAGTACTTC	CASSLGYGHPSAGEQYF
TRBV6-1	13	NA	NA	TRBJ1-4	TGTGCCAGCAGTGAACACAGCCGGGAAAAACTGTTTTTT	CASSEHSREKLFF
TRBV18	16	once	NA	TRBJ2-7	TGTGCCAGCTCACCACCTGGGGGGAAACTGGGCTACGAGCAGTACTTC	CASSPPGGKLGYEQYF